The 22 T cell receptor beta chains listed next were all sequenced from one sample in a study of T cells after yellow fever vaccination (dated by TCRdb to the late 2010s). This specimen's treatment or condition label, per the study, means: live attenuated yellow fever vaccine strain. To prepare the library, 5' RACE was applied. The instrument was an Illumina NovaSeq 6000. TCRdb reanalyzed the raw reads on its own, using fastp at Q25 for trimming and MiXCR for clone calling, and kept in-frame beta chains. Each record represents a unique CDR3 protein, reported with the most common genes and DNA among its rows. Within this sample are around 250,000 distinct CDR3 sequences, with roughly 5.6% of them counted one time only. Under 3.5% of the sample rests with the top ten. Sequencing was performed on CD4+ T cells sorted from PBMCs, taken on the day of the yellow fever booster vaccination. The receptors shown here come from a man aged 18 to 29 who received the YFV17D yellow fever vaccine.

This clonotype was detected a few times. One end of the junction does not line up with germline, which may come from a read error. CDR3 coding DNA: TGTGCCAGCAGCTTAGGCGATCAGTGCCAGCATTTT. This gives the protein CASSLGDQCQHF. The genes are TRBV12-3 or TRBV12-4 and TRBJ1-5; D unclear. This CDR3 region has 12 residues.

Only a few counts were recorded for this clonotype. The chain links TRBV19 to TRBJ1-6; D perhaps matches TRBD1 (6 bases). Trimming removed 8 bases from V and 9 bases from J, with 14 bases in between. Germline V gene sequence: CDR1 LNHDA, CDR2 SQIVND (reference sequence). CDR3 size: 13 residues. The CDR3 DNA is TGTGCCAGTCAGAGGGGGAGGTTTTCACCCCTCCACTTT. Its protein is CASQRGRFSPLHF.

There are a few counts of this clonotype. The rearrangement joins TRBV7-9 to TRBJ1-1; 7 nucleotides line up with TRBD1. Losses at the gene ends were 2 bases for V and 11 bases for J; bases not matched to a gene: 8. Germline V CDR1 and CDR2: SEHNR, FQNEAQ (reference sequence). This CDR3 spans 13 amino acids. The CDR3 sequence: CASSLLGGRAAFF. CDR3 DNA: TGTGCCAGCAGCTTATTAGGGGGCCGGGCCGCTTTCTTT. Filled out from reference TRBV7-9 and TRBJ1-1, the complete variable domain reads DTGVSQNPRHKITKRGQNVTFRCDPISEHNRLYWYRQTLGQGPEFLTYFQNEAQLEKSRLLSDRFSAERPKGSFSTLEIQRTEQGDSAMYLCASSLLGGRAAFFGQGTRLTVV.

This clonotype was seen only a few times. The chain couples TRBV5-1 to TRBJ1-2; no firm D call. V gave up 2 bases and J gave up 6 bases, with 8 bases separating them. From germline, CDR1 is SGHRS and CDR2 YFSETQ. The CDR3 is 12 residues long. CDR3 sequence (DNA): TGCGCCAGCAGCTTTCCCGGAAATGGCTACACCTTC. Its protein product is CASSFPGNGYTF. Together with reference TRBV5-1 and TRBJ1-2, the CDR3 gives the full variable domain: KAGVTQTPRYLIKTRGQQVTLSCSPISGHRSVSWYQQTPGQGLQFLFEYFSETQRNKGNFPGRFSGRQFSNSRSEMNVSTLELGDSALYLCASSFPGNGYTFGSGTRLTVV.

This clonotype was counted ten times or more. V is TRBV6-2 or TRBV6-3 and J is TRBJ1-1; no reliable D call. V was shortened by 4 bases and J by 0 bases, with 6 bases between the two germline ends. In germline, CDR1 is MNHEY, CDR2 SVGEGT. The CDR3 sequence is 13 residues long. The CDR3 is CASSSHMNTEAFF. CDR3 sequence (DNA): TGTGCCAGCAGTTCGCACATGAACACTGAAGCTTTCTTT.

This clonotype was detected once. J is TRBJ2-3 and V is TRBV7-6; no clear D gene. This CDR3 has 12 residues. From germline, CDR1 is SGHVS and CDR2 FNYEAQ. V was pared by 3 bases and J by 3 bases, with 4 bases between. The CDR3 nucleotides are TGTGCCAGCAGCTTTCTAACAGATACGCAGTATTTT. This gives the protein CASSFLTDTQYF. The whole variable domain, remainder taken from reference TRBV7-6 and TRBJ2-3, is GAGVSQSPRYKVTKRGQDVALRCDPISGHVSLYWYRQALGQGPEFLTYFNYEAQQDKSGLPNDRFSAERPEGSISTLTIQRTEQRDSAMYRCASSFLTDTQYFGPGTRLTVL.

This clonotype was found a few times. The V gene is TRBV12-5, the J gene TRBJ2-3, with 7 bases lining up with TRBD1. Per germline, CDR1 LGHNT and CDR2 FRNRAP. The CDR3 consists of 15 residues. With 5 bases clipped from V and 1 base from J, the junction kept 6 bases outside the gene matches. The CDR3 nucleotides read TGTGCTAGTGGTCCTAACAGGGGAGGCACAGATACGCAGTATTTT. Residues: CASGPNRGGTDTQYF.

The CDR3 loop is CASSPPSLTDTQYF. The CDR3 DNA reads as TGCGCCAGCAGCCCGCCTTCACTGACAGATACGCAGTATTTT. This chain uses TRBV5-1 with TRBJ2-3; D gene uncertain. V gave up 4 bases and J gave up 3 bases, with 12 bases separating them. This CDR3 is 14 amino acids long. Germline V CDR1 and CDR2: SGHRS, YFSETQ.

The chain uses TRBV7-9 and TRBJ1-1; D perhaps matches TRBD1 (5 bases). The CDR3 totals 14 residues. Trimming took 3 bases from V and 5 from J, leaving 13 bases between them. Germline V gene data show CDR1 as SEHNR and CDR2 as FQNEAQ (reference sequence). This CDR3 reads CASSFWGDSTEAFF. Here the CDR3 DNA reads TGTGCCAGCAGCTTTTGGGGCGACTCTACTGAAGCTTTCTTT. Variable domain in full (rest from reference TRBV7-9 and TRBJ1-1): DTGVSQNPRHKITKRGQNVTFRCDPISEHNRLYWYRQTLGQGPEFLTYFQNEAQLEKSRLLSDRFSAERPKGSFSTLEIQRTEQGDSAMYLCASSFWGDSTEAFFGQGTRLTVV.

This chain joins TRBV7-2 and TRBJ2-3; D unresolved. This CDR3 comprises 13 residues. V lost 5 bases and J lost 2, with 8 bases in between. The germline V gene encodes CDR1 SGHTA and CDR2 FQGNSA. CDR3 sequence: CASSLRDTDTQYF. The CDR3 nucleotides read TGTGCCAGCAGCCTCCGAGACACAGATACGCAGTATTTT.

This clonotype was counted a few times. This chain links TRBV7-2 with TRBJ2-3; D is unresolved. This CDR3 is 14 amino acids long. Looked up from germline, CDR1 is SGHTA and CDR2 is FQGNSA. V was pared by 4 bases and J by 1 base, with 9 bases between. CDR3 protein: CASSSPRRTDTQYF. The DNA for the CDR3 is TGTGCCAGCAGCTCCCCCAGGCGCACAGATACGCAGTATTTT.

This clonotype showed up just a few times. The V and J genes are TRBV25-1 and TRBJ2-1; TRBD2 matches at 9 bases. This CDR3 comprises 15 residues. V was clipped by 1 base and J by 8 bases; unmatched bases: 6. Per the germline V gene, CDR1 is MGHDK and CDR2 is SYGVNS. The CDR3 sequence: CASSEWGGGAHEQFF. CDR3 DNA sequence: TGTGCCAGCAGTGAATGGGGCGGGGGGGCGCATGAGCAGTTCTTC.

V gene TRBV9 combines with J gene TRBJ2-3; D is unclear. This CDR3 contains 14 residues. In germline, CDR1 is SGDLS, CDR2 YYNGEE. V shed 0 bases and J shed 2 bases, with 7 bases lying between them. CDR3 coding DNA: TGTGCCAGCAGCGTAGATCCGTACACAGATACGCAGTATTTT. Translated: CASSVDPYTDTQYF.

This clonotype was counted at least ten times. V usage is TRBV24-1 and J usage is TRBJ1-2, with D hard to call. Germline V lookup: CDR1 KGHDR, CDR2 SFDVKD. Trimming cost V 2 bases and J 6 bases, with 12 bases left between them. This CDR3 contains 14 residues. The CDR3 loop is CATSDSDRKHGYTF. The DNA for the CDR3 is TGTGCCACCAGTGATTCGGACCGTAAGCATGGCTACACCTTC.

The chain has TRBV5-1 and TRBJ2-3; D perhaps matches TRBD2 (6 bases). The CDR3 runs 14 residues. V was cut by 4 bases and J by 4 bases, with 13 bases left in between. Germline CDR1 reads SGHRS; CDR2 reads YFSETQ. This chain's CDR3 is CASSGGLTPDTQYF. Written as DNA, the CDR3 is TGCGCCAGCAGCGGGGGGTTGACGCCAGATACGCAGTATTTT.

This clonotype came up a few times. This chain's CDR3 is CASSSTSGGPYNEQFF. CDR3 bases: TGTGCCAGCAGTTCTACTAGCGGGGGGCCATACAATGAGCAGTTCTTC. The V and J genes are TRBV12-3 or TRBV12-4 and TRBJ2-1; 12 bases line up with TRBD2. J was trimmed by 4 bases and V by 4 bases; bases with no gene match: 5. The CDR3 has 16 residues.

The chain employs TRBV5-1 and TRBJ2-7; a weak D match, TRBD2 (5 bases). The CDR3 is made up of 13 amino acids. The V end lost 2 bases, the J end lost 9 bases, and 15 bases lay between the germline ends. Germline CDR1 SGHRS, CDR2 YFSETQ. The DNA of the CDR3 is TGCGCCAGCAGCTTCAGGCGGTCCGGAGGGCAGTACGTC. Protein product: CASSFRRSGGQYV.

In its sample, this clonotype was seen a few times. The chain carries TRBV10-3 and TRBJ1-5; D uncertain. Germline V gene data show CDR1 as ENHRY and CDR2 as SYGVKD. The CDR3 runs 12 residues. V lost 3 bases to trimming and J lost 5 bases, with 5 bases between them. CDR3 residues: CAISDSYQPQHF. CDR3 in DNA: TGTGCCATCAGTGACTCCTATCAGCCCCAGCATTTT.

This clonotype was counted between two and nine times. This chain uses TRBV5-1 with TRBJ2-5, with TRBD2 identical over 11 bases. The junction had 6 bases not matched to a gene; V was cut back by 2 bases and J by 9 bases. This CDR3 spans 14 amino acids. In germline, CDR1 is SGHRS, CDR2 YFSETQ. This CDR3 reads CASSFLAGGQAQYF. CDR3 in DNA: TGCGCCAGCAGCTTCCTAGCGGGGGGCCAGGCCCAGTACTTC.

This clonotype has more than one count but fewer than ten. The genes are TRBV18 and TRBJ2-1, with TRBD2 matching 11 bases. V lost 4 bases, J lost 0 bases, and 8 bases stayed unmatched. CDR1 is KGHSH, CDR2 LQKENI, per germline. The length of the CDR3 is 18 residues. CDR3 bases: TGTGCCAGCTCACGAAGTAGCGGGGGGGCCGCCTCCTACAATGAGCAGTTCTTC. Amino acid sequence: CASSRSSGGAASYNEQFF.

This clonotype was counted many times. V usage is TRBV27 and J usage is TRBJ1-1; 9 positions agree with TRBD1. This CDR3 is built from 13 residues. The junction had 4 bases not matched to a gene; V was cut back by 4 bases and J by 7 bases. Germline lookup yields CDR1 MNHEY and CDR2 SMNVEV (reference sequence). CDR3 in amino acids: CASSYRTGVEAFF. The DNA of the CDR3 is TGTGCCAGCAGTTACCGGACAGGGGTTGAAGCTTTCTTT.

This chain links TRBV19 with TRBJ1-5; D not certain. The V end was cut by 3 bases, the J end by 3 bases, with 12 bases between. Per germline, CDR1 LNHDA and CDR2 SQIVND (reference sequence). This CDR3 comprises 15 residues. DNA of the CDR3: TGTGCCAGTAGTATGGGTCCGCAGTCCAATCAGCCCCAGCATTTT. Translating gives CASSMGPQSNQPQHF.